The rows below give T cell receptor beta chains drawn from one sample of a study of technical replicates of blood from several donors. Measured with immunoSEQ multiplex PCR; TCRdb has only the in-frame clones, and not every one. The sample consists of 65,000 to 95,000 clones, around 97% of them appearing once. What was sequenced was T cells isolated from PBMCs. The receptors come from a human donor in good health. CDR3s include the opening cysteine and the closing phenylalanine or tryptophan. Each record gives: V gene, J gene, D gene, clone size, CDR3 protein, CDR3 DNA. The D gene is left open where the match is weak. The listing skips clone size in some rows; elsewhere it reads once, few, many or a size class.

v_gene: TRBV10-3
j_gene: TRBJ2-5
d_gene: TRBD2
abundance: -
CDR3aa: CAISEGAGVGETQYF
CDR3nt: TGTGCCATCAGTGAGGGAGCGGGAGTGGGAGAGACCCAGTACTTC

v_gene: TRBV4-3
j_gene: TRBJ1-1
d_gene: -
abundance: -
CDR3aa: CASSQDIENTEAFF
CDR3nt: TGCGCCAGCAGCCAAGATATAGAGAACACTGAAGCTTTCTTT

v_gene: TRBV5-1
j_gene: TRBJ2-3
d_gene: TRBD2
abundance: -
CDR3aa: CASSLAGVGGSTDTQYF
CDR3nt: TGCGCCAGCAGCTTGGCCGGCGTGGGAGGGAGCACAGATACGCAGTATTTT

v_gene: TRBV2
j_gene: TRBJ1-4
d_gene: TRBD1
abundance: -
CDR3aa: CASSHRDRVEKLFF
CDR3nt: TGTGCCAGCAGTCACAGGGACAGGGTGGAAAAACTGTTTTTT

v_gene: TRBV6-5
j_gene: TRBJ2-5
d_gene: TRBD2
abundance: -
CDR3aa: CASSYGGLQETQYF
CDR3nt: TGTGCCAGCAGCTACGGGGGGTTGCAAGAGACCCAGTACTTC

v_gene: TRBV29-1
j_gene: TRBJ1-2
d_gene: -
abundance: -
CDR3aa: CSVEVVQGDGYTF
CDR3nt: TGCAGCGTTGAAGTGGTACAGGGAGATGGCTACACCTTC

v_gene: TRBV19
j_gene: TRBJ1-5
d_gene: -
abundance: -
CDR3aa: CASTPGNQPQHF
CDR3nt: TGTGCCAGTACTCCGGGAAACCAGCCCCAGCATTTT

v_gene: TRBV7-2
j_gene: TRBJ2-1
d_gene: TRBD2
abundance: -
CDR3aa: CASAGGLGNEQFF
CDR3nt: TGTGCCAGCGCGGGAGGCTTAGGCAATGAGCAGTTCTTC

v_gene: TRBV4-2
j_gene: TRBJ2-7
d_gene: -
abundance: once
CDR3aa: CASSQETSSYEQYF
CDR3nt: TGTGCCAGCAGCCAAGAGACTAGCTCCTACGAGCAGTACTTC

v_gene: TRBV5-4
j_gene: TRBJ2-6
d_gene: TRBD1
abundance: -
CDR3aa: CASSLWDRPNSGANVLTF
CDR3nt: TGTGCCAGCAGCTTGTGGGACAGGCCCAACTCTGGGGCCAACGTCCTGACTTTC

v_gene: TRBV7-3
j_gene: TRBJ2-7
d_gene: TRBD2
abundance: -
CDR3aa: CASSYSSGSTDEQYF
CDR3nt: TGTGCCAGCAGCTATAGTAGCGGGAGCACCGACGAGCAGTACTTC

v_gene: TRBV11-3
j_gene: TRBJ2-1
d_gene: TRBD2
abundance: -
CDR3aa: CASSLRTSGSMNEQFF
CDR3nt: TGTGCCAGCAGCCTGAGGACTAGCGGGAGTATGAATGAGCAGTTCTTC

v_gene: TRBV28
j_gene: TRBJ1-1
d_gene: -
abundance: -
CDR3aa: CASSFEDSWNEAFF
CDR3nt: TGTGCCAGCAGTTTTGAGGACAGTTGGAATGAAGCTTTCTTT

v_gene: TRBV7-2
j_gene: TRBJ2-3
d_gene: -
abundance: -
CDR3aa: CASSLSGLHQYF
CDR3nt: TGTGCCAGCAGTCTAAGCGGGCTTCATCAGTATTTT

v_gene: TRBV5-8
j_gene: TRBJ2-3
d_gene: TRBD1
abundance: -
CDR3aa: CASRWTGNLLDTQYF
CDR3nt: TGTGCCAGCAGATGGACAGGGAACCTGTTAGATACGCAGTATTTT

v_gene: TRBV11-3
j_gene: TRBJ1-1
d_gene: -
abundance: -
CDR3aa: CASRIDGWGGTEAFF
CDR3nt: TGTGCCAGCAGAATAGATGGCTGGGGCGGCACTGAAGCTTTCTTT

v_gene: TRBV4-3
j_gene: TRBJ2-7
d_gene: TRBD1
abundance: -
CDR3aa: CASSQDRQGKNEQYF
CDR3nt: TGCGCCAGCAGCCAAGATAGACAGGGAAAGAACGAGCAGTACTTC

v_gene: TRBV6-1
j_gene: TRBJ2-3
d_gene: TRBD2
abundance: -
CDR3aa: CASSGQGLAGGTQYF
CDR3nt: TGTGCCAGCAGTGGACAGGGACTAGCGGGAGGGACGCAGTATTTT

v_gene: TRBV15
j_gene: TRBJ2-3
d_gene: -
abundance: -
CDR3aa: CATSRDSYTDTQYF
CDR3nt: TGTGCCACCAGCAGAGACAGTTACACAGATACGCAGTATTTT

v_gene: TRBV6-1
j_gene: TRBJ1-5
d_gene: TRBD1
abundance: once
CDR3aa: CASSAPGQAYQPQHF
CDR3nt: TGTGCCAGCAGTGCCCCAGGACAGGCTTATCAGCCCCAGCATTTT

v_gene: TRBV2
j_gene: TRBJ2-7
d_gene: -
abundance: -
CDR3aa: CASSQRGEQYF
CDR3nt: TGTGCCAGCAGCCAAAGGGGGGAGCAGTACTTC

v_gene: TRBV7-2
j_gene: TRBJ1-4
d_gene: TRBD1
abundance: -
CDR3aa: CASSRDRGANEKLFF
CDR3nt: TGTGCCAGCAGCCGAGACAGGGGTGCTAATGAAAAACTGTTTTTT

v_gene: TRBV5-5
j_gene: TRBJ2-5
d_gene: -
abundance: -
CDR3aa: CASSPGGGQTQYF
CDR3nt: TGTGCCAGCAGCCCCGGTGGGGGCCAGACCCAGTACTTC

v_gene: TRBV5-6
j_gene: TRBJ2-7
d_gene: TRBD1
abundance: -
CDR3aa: CASSGTVSYEQYF
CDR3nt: TGTGCCAGCAGCGGGACAGTTTCCTACGAGCAGTACTTC

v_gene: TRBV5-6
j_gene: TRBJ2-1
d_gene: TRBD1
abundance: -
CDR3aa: CASRITGVNEQFF
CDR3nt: TGTGCCAGCAGGATTACAGGGGTCAATGAGCAGTTCTTC

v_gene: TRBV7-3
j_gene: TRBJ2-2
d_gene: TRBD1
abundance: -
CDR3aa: CASSSGQGSGELFF
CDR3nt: TGTGCCAGCAGCTCGGGACAGGGTTCCGGGGAGCTGTTTTTT

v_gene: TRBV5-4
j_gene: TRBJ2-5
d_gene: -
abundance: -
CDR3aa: CASSLARETQYF
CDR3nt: TGTGCCAGCAGCTTGGCCCGGGAGACCCAGTACTTC

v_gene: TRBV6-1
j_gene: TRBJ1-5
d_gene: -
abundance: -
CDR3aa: CASSDPTGGNQPQHF
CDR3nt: TGTGCCAGCAGTGACCCAACAGGAGGCAATCAGCCCCAGCATTTT

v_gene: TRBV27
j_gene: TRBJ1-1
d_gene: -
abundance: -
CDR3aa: CATKRGANTEAFF
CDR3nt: TGTGCGACCAAGCGGGGGGCTAACACTGAAGCTTTCTTT

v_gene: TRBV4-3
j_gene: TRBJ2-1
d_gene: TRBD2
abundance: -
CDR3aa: CASSQDLVIAGYRGEQFF
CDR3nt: TGCGCCAGCAGCCAAGATCTTGTGATAGCGGGATATCGTGGTGAGCAGTTCTTC

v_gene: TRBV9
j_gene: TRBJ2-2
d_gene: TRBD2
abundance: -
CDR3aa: CASSTGLALTGELFF
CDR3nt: TGTGCCAGCAGCACCGGACTAGCGCTCACCGGGGAGCTGTTTTTT

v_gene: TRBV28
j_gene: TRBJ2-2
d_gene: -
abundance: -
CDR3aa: CASSLAASWTGELFF
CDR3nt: TGTGCCAGCAGTTTAGCGGCTAGCTGGACCGGGGAGCTGTTTTTT

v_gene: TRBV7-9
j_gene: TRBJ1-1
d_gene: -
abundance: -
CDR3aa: CASSSLPDTEAFF
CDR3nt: TGTGCCAGCAGCTCACTTCCGGACACTGAAGCTTTCTTT

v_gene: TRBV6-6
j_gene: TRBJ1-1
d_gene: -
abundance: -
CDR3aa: CASSVSLGQMSTEAFF
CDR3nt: TGTGCCAGCAGTGTCTCATTGGGACAAATGAGCACTGAAGCTTTCTTT

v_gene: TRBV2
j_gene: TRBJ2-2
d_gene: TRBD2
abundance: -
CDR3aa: CASSETSGSRSGELFF
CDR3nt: TGTGCCAGCAGTGAGACTAGCGGGAGTAGGTCCGGGGAGCTGTTTTTT

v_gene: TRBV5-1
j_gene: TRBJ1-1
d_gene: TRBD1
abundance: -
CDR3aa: CATAWTGVLNTEAFF
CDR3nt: TGCGCCACCGCATGGACAGGGGTATTGAACACTGAAGCTTTCTTT

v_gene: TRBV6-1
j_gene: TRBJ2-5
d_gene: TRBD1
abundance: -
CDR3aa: CASSENLTGGEETQYF
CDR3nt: TGTGCCAGCAGTGAAAACCTGACAGGGGGCGAGGAGACCCAGTACTTC

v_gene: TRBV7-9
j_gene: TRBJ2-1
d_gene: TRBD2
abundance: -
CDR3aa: CASSHHSGPYNEQFF
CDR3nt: TGTGCCAGCAGCCATCATAGCGGGCCGTACAATGAGCAGTTCTTC

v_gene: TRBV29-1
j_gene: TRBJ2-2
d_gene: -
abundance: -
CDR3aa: CSVEYGYQTGELFF
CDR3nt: TGCAGCGTTGAATACGGGTATCAAACCGGGGAGCTGTTTTTT

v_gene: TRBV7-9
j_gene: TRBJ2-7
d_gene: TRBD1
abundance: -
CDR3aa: CASSRIGGDEQYF
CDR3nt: TGTGCCAGCAGCCGAATAGGGGGCGACGAGCAGTACTTC

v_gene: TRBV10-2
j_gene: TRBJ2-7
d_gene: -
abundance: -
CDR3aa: CASRAIGDEQYF
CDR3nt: TGCGCCAGCAGGGCGATAGGGGACGAGCAGTACTTC

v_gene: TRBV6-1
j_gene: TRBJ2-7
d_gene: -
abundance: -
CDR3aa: CASSENSKEQYF
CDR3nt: TGTGCCAGCAGTGAAAATAGCAAGGAGCAGTACTTC

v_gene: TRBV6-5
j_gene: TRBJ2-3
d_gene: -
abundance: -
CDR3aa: CASSYGPNTDTQYF
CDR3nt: TGTGCCAGCAGTTACGGGCCTAACACAGATACGCAGTATTTT

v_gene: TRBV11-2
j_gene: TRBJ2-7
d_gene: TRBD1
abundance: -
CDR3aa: CASSGTVNYEQYF
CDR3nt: TGTGCCAGCAGCGGGACAGTCAACTACGAGCAGTACTTC

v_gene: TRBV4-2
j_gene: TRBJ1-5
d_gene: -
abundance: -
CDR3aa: CASSQDSGLGQPQHF
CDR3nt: TGTGCCAGCAGCCAAGATTCCGGACTTGGTCAGCCCCAGCATTTT

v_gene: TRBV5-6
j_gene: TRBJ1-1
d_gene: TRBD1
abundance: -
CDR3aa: CASSGGQPEAFF
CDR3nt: TGTGCCAGCAGCGGGGGACAGCCTGAAGCTTTCTTT

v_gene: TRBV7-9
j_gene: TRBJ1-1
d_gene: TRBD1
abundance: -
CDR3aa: CASSQGGTEAFF
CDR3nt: TGTGCCAGCAGCCAGGGGGGCACTGAAGCTTTCTTT

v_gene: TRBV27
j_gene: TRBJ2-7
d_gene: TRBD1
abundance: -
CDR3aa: CASSMTGGGIEQYF
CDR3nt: TGTGCCAGCAGTATGACAGGGGGCGGAATCGAGCAGTACTTC

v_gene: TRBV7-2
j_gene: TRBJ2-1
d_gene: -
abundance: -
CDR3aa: CASSPTPFSSYNEQFF
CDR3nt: TGTGCCAGCAGCCCAACCCCATTTAGCTCCTACAATGAGCAGTTCTTC

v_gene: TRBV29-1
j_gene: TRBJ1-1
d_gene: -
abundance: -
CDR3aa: CSLRTFSNTEAFF
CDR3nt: TGCAGCCTCCGGACTTTTTCGAACACTGAAGCTTTCTTT

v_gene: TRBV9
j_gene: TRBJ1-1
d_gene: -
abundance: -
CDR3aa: CASSVGGRGTEAFF
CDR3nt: TGTGCCAGCAGCGTAGGCGGGCGCGGCACTGAAGCTTTCTTT

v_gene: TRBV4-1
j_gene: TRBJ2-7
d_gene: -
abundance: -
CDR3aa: CASSQSLVEQYF
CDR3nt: TGCGCCAGCAGCCAATCACTAGTCGAGCAGTACTTC

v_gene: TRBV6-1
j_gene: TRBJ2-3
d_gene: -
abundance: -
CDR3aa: CASSDYQVLYTQYF
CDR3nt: TGTGCCAGCAGTGATTACCAGGTCCTTTATACGCAGTATTTT

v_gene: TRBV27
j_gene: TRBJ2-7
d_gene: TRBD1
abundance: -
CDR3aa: CASSPGTGGYEQYF
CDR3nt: TGTGCCAGCTCCCCCGGGACAGGAGGCTACGAGCAGTACTTC

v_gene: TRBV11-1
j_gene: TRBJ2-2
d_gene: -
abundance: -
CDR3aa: CASSLERGVGELFF
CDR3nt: TGTGCCAGCAGCTTAGAACGAGGAGTCGGGGAGCTGTTTTTT

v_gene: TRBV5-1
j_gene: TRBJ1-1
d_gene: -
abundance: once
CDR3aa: CASSFLQASMNTEAFF
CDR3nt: TGCGCCAGCAGCTTCTTACAGGCAAGCATGAACACTGAAGCTTTCTTT